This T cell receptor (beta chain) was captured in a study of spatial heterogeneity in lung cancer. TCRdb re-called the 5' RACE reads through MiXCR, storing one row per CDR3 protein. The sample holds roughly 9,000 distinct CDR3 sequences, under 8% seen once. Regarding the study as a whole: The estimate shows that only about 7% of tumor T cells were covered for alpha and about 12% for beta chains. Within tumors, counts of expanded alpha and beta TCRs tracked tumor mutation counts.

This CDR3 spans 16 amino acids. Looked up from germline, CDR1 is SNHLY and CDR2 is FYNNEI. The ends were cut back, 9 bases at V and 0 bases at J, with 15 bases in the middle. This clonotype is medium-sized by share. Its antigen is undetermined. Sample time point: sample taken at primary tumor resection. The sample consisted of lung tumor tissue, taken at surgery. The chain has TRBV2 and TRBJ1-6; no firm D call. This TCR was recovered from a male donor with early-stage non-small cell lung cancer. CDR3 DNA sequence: TGTGCCAGTTCGGATTCAGCCCTCTCCTATAATTCACCCCTCCACTTT. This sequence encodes CASSDSALSYNSPLHF.